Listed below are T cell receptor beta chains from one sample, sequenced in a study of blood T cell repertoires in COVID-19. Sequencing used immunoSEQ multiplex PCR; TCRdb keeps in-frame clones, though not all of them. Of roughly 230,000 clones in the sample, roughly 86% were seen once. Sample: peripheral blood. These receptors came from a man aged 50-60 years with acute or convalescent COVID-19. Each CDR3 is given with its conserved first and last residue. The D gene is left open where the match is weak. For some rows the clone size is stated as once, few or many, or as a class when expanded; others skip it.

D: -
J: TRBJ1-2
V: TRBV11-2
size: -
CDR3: CASSLEEVEKAF
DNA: TGTGCCAGCAGCTTAGAAGAGGTGGAGAAGGCCTTC

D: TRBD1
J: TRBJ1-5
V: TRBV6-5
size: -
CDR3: CASRGQGGNQPQHF
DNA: TGTGCCAGCAGAGGACAGGGGGGCAATCAGCCCCAGCATTTT

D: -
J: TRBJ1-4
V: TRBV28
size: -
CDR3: CASSLSSTNEKLFF
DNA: TGTGCCAGCAGTTTATCGTCAACTAATGAAAAACTGTTTTTT

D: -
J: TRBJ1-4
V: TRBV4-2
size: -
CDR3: CASSQGSVNEKLFF
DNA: TGTGCCAGCAGCCAAGGGTCAGTCAATGAAAAACTGTTTTTT

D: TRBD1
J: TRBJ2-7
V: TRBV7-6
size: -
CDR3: CASSSKPTGTVAYEQYF
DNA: TGTGCCAGCAGCTCCAAACCAACCGGGACAGTAGCCTACGAGCAGTACTTC

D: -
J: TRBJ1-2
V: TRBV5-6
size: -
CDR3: CASSSQGANYGYTF
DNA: TGTGCCAGCAGCTCCCAGGGTGCTAACTATGGCTACACCTTC

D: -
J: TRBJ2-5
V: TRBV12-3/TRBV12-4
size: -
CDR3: CASSFVTGSQYF
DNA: TGTGCCAGCAGTTTTGTGACCGGGTCCCAGTACTTC

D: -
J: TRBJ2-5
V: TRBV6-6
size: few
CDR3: CASSYADYVQETQYF
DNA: TGTGCCAGCAGTTACGCAGACTACGTACAAGAGACCCAGTACTTC

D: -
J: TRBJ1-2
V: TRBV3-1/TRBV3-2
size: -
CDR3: CASSQDNLGLDYGYTF
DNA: TGTGCCAGCAGCCAAGATAACTTGGGCTTAGACTATGGCTACACCTTC

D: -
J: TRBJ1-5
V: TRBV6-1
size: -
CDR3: CASSEGHRGNQPQHF
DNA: TGTGCCAGCAGTGAGGGCCACAGGGGCAATCAGCCCCAGCATTTT

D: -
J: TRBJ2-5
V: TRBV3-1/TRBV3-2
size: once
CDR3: CASSQDTGAWETQYF
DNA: TGTGCCAGCAGCCAAGATACGGGAGCCTGGGAGACCCAGTACTTC

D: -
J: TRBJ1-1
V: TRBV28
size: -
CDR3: CASRGNSRGEAFF
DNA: TGTGCCAGCAGGGGCAATTCTCGGGGTGAAGCTTTCTTT

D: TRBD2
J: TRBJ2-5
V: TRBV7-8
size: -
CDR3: CASRDGGGRLLVPEETQYF
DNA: TGTGCCAGCAGAGACGGCGGGGGGCGTCTATTAGTACCAGAAGAGACCCAGTACTTC

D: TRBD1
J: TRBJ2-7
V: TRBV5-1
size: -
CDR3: CASSLAGTGGDEAHF
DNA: TGCGCCAGCAGCTTGGCCGGGACAGGGGGAGATGAGGCCCACTTC

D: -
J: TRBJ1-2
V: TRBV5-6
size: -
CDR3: CASSLRGNGYTF
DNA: TGTGCCAGCAGCTTAAGGGGGAATGGCTACACCTTC

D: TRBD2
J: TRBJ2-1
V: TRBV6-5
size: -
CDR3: CASSWTSGGANEQFF
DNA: TGTGCCAGCAGTTGGACTAGCGGGGGGGCCAATGAGCAGTTCTTC

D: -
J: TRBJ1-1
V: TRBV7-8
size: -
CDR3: CASRPTGFGTEAFF
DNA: TGTGCCAGCAGGCCTACAGGGTTTGGGACTGAAGCTTTCTTT

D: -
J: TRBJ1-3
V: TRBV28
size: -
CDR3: CASSLDSVFSGNTIYF
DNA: TGTGCCAGCAGTTTAGACAGCGTATTCTCTGGAAACACCATATATTTT

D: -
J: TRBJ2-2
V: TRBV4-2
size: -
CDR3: CASSQEQQGRTGELFF
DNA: TGTGCCAGCAGCCAAGAACAACAGGGAAGAACCGGGGAGCTGTTTTTT

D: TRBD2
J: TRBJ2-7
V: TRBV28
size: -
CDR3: CASSSGLASAYEQYF
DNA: TGTGCCAGCAGTTCGGGACTAGCTTCCGCCTACGAGCAGTACTTC

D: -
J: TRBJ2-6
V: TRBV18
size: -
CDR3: CASSPYTGANVLTF
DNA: TGTGCCAGCTCACCCTATACCGGGGCCAACGTCCTGACTTTC

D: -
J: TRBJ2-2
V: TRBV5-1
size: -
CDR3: CASSLVLATNTGELFF
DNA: TGCGCCAGCAGCTTGGTCCTAGCGACGAACACCGGGGAGCTGTTTTTT

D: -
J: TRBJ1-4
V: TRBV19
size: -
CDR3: CASSRAQGNNEKLFF
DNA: TGTGCCAGTAGTAGGGCGCAGGGAAATAATGAAAAACTGTTTTTT

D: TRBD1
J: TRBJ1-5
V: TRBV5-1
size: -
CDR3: CASSLEGDSPPQHF
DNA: TGCGCCAGCAGCTTGGAGGGGGACAGTCCGCCCCAGCATTTT

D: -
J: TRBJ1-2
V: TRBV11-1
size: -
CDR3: CASSHRTSAGYTF
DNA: TGTGCCAGCAGTCACCGAACTTCCGCCGGCTACACCTTC

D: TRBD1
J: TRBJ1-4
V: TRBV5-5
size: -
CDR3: CASSLLGTATNEKLFF
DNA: TGTGCCAGCAGCTTACTAGGGACAGCAACTAATGAAAAACTGTTTTTT